This T cell receptor beta chain stems from a study of T cell clonality in common variable immunodeficiency. V was pared by 4 bases and J by 7 bases, with 13 bases between. This CDR3 is built from 14 residues. Germline-derived CDR1 and CDR2 are LGHNA and YNFKEQ. Caucasian heritage predominated among both patients and controls. Sequencing input was equivalent genomic DNA from CVID and controls. Sequenced by immunoSEQ multiplex PCR; TCRdb stores in-frame clones only, minus some. This sample comprises more than 35,000 clones, none seen once only. This clone was seen ten or more times. Sequencing ends 3 residues short of the CDR3 end; the germline J gene provides the rest.

The receptor was derived from a person between 18 and 75 years old in good health. The chain has TRBV4-2 and TRBJ1-4; D is undetermined. Sample: peripheral blood mononuclear cells. Incomplete CDR3 DNA: TGTGCCAGCAGCCGGATAGGGTTTCGTGAAAAA. Translating it yields CASSRIGFREK. The entire CDR3 reads CASSRIGFREKLFF.